Sequencing of this TCR beta chain was carried out in a study of OX40 agonist ivuxolimab in advanced cancers. Looking at the study overall: Patients received ivuxolimab, an agonistic anti-OX40 (CD134) antibody.

Sequenced by immunoSEQ multiplex PCR; TCRdb stores in-frame clones only, minus some. The sample lists 75,000 to 100,000 clones; about nine tenths were seen once. Autoimmune disease history or systemic immunosuppression was exclusionary. Baseline was the first blood sampling point, followed by cycle 4 day 1 and cycle 7 day 1. Germline V gives CDR1 SGHNT, CDR2 YYREEE (reference sequence). The CDR3 runs 15 residues. Trimming cost V 1 base and J 0 bases; bases outside gene matches: 3. This receptor was identified in an adult with an advanced solid tumor such as melanoma, head and neck, liver or kidney cancer. V and J are TRBV5-4 and TRBJ2-5, with 7 nucleotides matching TRBD2. The material sequenced was CD4+ or CD8+ T cells sorted from blood, taken in a trial of the OX40 agonist ivuxolimab. DNA of the CDR3: TGTGCCAGCAGCTTGCCCGGGACTAACCAAGAGACCCAGTACTTC. Translated: CASSLPGTNQETQYF.